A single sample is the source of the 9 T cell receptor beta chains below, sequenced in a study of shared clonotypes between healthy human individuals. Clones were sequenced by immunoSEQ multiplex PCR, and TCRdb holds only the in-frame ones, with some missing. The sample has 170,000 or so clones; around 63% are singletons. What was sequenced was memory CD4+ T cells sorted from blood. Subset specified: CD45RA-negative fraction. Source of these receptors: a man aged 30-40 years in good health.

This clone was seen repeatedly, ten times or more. The CDR3 loop reads CASSSTGGTGANVLTF. Here the CDR3 DNA reads TGTGCCAGCAGCTCAACAGGGGGCACTGGGGCCAACGTCCTGACTTTC. The rearrangement joins TRBV7-3 to TRBJ2-6, with 9 bases aligning to TRBD1. The trim removed 4 bases at V and 2 bases at J, leaving 3 bases unmatched. Germline CDR1 and CDR2: SGHTA and FQGTGA. This CDR3 comprises 16 residues.

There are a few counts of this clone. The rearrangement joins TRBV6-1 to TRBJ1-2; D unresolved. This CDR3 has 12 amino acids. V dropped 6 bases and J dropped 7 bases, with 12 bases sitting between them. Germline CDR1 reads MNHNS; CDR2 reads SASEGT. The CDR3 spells CASSALGFGYTF. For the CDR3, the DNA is TGTGCCAGCAGCGCATTGGGGTTTGGCTACACCTTC.

The CDR3 loop is CASSLASGRLQFF. CDR3 coding DNA: TGTGCCAGCAGCTTGGCTAGCGGGAGATTGCAGTTCTTC. V usage is TRBV5-4 and J usage is TRBJ2-1, with 10 bases aligning to TRBD2. The germline CDR1 and CDR2 sequences are SGHNT and YYREEE (reference sequence). The CDR3 covers 13 residues. The trim removed 0 bases at V and 12 bases at J, leaving 3 bases unmatched.

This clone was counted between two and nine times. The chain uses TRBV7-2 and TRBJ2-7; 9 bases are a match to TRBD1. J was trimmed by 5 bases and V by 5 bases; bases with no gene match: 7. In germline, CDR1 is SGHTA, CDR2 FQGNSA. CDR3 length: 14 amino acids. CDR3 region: CASSPGTGWDEQYF. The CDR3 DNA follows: TGTGCCAGCAGCCCCGGGACAGGGTGGGACGAGCAGTACTTC.

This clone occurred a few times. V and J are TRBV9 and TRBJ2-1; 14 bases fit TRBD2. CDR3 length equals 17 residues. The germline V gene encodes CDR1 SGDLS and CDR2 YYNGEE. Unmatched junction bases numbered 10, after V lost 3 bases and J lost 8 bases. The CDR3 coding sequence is TGTGCCAGCAGCGCCGGGACTAGCGGGAGCCCCCTGGATGAGCAGTTCTTC. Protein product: CASSAGTSGSPLDEQFF.

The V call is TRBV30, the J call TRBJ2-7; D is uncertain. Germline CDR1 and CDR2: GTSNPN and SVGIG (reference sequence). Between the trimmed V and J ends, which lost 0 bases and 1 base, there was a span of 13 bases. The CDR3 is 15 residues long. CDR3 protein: CAWSVRRGHSYEQYF. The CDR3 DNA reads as TGTGCCTGGAGTGTGCGACGCGGCCATTCCTACGAGCAGTACTTC.

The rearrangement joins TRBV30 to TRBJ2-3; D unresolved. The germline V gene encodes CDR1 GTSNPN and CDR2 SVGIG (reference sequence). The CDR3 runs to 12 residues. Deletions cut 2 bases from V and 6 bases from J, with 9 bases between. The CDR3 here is CAWSPGTDTQYF. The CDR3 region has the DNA TGTGCCTGGAGTCCGGGTACGGATACGCAGTATTTT.

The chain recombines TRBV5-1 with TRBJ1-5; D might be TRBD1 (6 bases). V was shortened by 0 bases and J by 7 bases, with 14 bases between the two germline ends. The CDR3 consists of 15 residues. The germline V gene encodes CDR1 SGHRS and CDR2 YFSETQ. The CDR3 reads CASSLAGEARQPQHF. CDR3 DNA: TGCGCCAGCAGCTTGGCAGGGGAGGCACGGCAGCCCCAGCATTTT.

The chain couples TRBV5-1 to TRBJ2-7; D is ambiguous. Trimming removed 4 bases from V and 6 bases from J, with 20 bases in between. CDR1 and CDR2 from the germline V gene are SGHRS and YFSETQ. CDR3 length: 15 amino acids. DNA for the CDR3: TGCGCCAGCAGCAAAATGGAGAGTCCCCCTGGCGAGCAGTACTTC. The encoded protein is CASSKMESPPGEQYF.